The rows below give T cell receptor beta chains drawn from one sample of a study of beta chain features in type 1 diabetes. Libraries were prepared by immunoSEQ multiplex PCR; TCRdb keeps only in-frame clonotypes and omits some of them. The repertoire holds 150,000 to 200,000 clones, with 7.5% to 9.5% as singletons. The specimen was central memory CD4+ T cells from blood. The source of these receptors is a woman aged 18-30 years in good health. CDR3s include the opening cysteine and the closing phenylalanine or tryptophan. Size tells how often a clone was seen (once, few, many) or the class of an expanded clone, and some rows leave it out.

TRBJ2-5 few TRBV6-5 CASSPGLAGEETQYF
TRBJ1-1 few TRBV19 CASSIQGARGTEAFF
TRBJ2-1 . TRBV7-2 CASSLVLAVNEQFF
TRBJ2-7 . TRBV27 CATRREISYEQYF
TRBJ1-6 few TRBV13 CASSSAGVSYNSPLHF
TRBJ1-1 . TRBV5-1 CASSLFQGSNTEAFF
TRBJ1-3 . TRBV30 CAWSTVPGNTIYF
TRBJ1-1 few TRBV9 CASSRGQGAEGAFF
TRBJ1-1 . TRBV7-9 CASSPAVGGIDTEAFF
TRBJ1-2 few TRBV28 CASTDRDYGYTF
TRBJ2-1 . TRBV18 CASSPNQGEQFF
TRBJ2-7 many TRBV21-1 CASSIKGGLAGVEQYF
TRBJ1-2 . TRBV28 CASTAGGAGYGYTF
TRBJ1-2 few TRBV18 CASSTGQGGYGYTF
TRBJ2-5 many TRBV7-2 CASRSVWETQYF
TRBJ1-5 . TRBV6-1 CASGPRTFNQPQHF
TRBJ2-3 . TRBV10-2 CASRGTRSDTQYF
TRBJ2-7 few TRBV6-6 CASGASRTSYEQYF
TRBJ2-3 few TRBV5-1 CASSSTSGSDTQYF
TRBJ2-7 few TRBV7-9 CATGQGDYEQYF
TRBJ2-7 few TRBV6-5 CASRVDHEQYF
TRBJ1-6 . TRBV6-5 CASSYLSNSPLHF
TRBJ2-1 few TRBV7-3 CASRSRGGGPYVEQFF
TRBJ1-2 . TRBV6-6 CASTRDRGGDGYTF
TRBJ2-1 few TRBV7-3 CASSITGGMYNEQFF
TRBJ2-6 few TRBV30 CAWSGYGAGANVLTF
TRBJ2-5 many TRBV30 CAWTRDSGLGTQYF
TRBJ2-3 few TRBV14 CASSQDRISGGYTDTQYF
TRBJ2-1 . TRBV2 CASSGGTSGSYEQFF
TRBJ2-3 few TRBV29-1 CSVEGLRGRHTDTQYF
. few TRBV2 CASGGQRRGNEQYF
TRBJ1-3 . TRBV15 CATSTGLSGNTIYF
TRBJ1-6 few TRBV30 CAWRTEYNSPLHF
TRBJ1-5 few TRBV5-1 CASSASGDQPQHF
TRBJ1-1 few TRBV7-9 CASSSQVLNTEAFF